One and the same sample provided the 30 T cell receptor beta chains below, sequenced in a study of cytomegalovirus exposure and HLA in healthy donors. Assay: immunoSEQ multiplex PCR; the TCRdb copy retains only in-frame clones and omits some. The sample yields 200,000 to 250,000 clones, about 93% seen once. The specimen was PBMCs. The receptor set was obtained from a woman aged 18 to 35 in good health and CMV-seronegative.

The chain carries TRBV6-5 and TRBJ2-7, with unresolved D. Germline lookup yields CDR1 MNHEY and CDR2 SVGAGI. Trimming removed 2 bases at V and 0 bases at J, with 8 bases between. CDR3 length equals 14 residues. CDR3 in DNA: TGTGCCAGCAGTTACACAGCTCTCTCCTACGAGCAGTACTTC. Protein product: CASSYTALSYEQYF.

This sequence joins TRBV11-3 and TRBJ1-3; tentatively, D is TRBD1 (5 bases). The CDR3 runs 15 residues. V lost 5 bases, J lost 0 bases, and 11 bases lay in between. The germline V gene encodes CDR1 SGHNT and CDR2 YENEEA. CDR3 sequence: CASSLGQLSGNTIYF. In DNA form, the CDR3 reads TGTGCCAGCAGCCTGGGGCAGCTCTCTGGAAACACCATATATTTT.

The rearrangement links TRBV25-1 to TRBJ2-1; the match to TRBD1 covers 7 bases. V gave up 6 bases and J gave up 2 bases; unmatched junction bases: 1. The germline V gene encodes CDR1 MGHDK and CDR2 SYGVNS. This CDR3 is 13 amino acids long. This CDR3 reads CASSRGTYNEQFF. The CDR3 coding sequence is TGTGCCAGCAGCAGGGGGACCTACAATGAGCAGTTCTTC.

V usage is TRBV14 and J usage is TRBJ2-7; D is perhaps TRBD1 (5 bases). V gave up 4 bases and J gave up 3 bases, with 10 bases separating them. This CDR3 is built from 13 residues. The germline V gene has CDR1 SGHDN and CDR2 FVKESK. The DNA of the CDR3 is TGTGCCAGCAGCCCCCTGACAGTCTACGAGCAGTACTTC. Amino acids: CASSPLTVYEQYF.

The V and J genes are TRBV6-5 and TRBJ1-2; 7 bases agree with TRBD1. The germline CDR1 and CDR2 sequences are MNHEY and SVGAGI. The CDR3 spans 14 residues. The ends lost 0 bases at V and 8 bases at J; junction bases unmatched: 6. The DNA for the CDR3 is TGTGCCAGCAGTTACTCCCTGACAGGGTACGGCTACACCTTC. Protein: CASSYSLTGYGYTF.

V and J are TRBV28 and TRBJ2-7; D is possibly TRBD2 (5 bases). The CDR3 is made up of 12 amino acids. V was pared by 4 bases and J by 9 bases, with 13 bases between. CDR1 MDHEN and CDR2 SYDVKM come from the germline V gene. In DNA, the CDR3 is TGTGCCAGCAGTTCGGGGATGATGGTGCAGTACTTC. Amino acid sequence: CASSSGMMVQYF.

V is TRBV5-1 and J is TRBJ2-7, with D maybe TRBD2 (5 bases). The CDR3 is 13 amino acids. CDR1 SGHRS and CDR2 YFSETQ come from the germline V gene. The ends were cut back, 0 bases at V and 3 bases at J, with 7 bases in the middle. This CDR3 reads CASSLVEGYEQYF. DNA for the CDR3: TGCGCCAGCAGCTTGGTCGAGGGCTACGAGCAGTACTTC.

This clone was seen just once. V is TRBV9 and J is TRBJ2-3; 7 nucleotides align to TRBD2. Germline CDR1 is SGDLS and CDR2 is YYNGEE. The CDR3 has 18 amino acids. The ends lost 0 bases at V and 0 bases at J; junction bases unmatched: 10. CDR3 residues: CASSVGAGHPSSTDTQYF. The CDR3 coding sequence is TGTGCCAGCAGCGTAGGAGCGGGGCATCCTTCTAGCACAGATACGCAGTATTTT.

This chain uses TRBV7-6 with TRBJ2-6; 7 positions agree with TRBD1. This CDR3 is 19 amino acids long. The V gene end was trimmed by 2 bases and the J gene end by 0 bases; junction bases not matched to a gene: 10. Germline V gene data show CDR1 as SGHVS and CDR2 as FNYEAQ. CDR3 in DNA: TGTGCCAGCAGCTTAAATGCGTGGCAGGGGGACTCTGGGGCCAACGTCCTGACTTTC. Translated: CASSLNAWQGDSGANVLTF.

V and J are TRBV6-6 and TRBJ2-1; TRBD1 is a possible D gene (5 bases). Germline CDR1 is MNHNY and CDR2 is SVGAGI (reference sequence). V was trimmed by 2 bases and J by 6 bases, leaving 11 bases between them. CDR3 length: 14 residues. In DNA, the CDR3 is TGTGCCAGCAGTTACCCAGGGTTGGGCAATGAGCAGTTCTTC. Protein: CASSYPGLGNEQFF.

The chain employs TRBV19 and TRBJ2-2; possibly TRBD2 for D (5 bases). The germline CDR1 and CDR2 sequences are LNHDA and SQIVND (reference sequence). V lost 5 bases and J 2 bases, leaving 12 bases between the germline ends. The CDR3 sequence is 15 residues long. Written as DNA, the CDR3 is TGTGCCAGTAGTCCAGTAACTAGAAACACCGGGGAGCTGTTTTTT. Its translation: CASSPVTRNTGELFF. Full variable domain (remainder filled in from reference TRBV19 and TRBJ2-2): DGGITQSPKYLFRKEGQNVTLSCEQNLNHDAMYWYRQDPGQGLRLIYYSQIVNDFQKGDIAEGYSVSREKKESFPLTVTSAQKNPTAFYLCASSPVTRNTGELFFGEGSRLTVL.

The CDR3 region is CATSRDFGGLGEQYF. DNA for the CDR3: TGTGCCACCAGCAGAGATTTCGGGGGGCTGGGCGAGCAGTACTTC. This chain joins TRBV15 and TRBJ2-7; D is perhaps TRBD2 (7 bases). The CDR3 is 15 amino acids. V was clipped by 0 bases and J by 6 bases, with 15 bases between them. In germline, CDR1 is LNHNV, CDR2 YYDKDF (reference sequence). Looking up the rest from reference TRBV15 and TRBJ2-7 gives the full variable domain: DAMVIQNPRYQVTQFGKPVTLSCSQTLNHNVMYWYQQKSSQAPKLLFHYYDKDFNNEADTPDNFQSRRPNTSFCFLDIRSPGLGDTAMYLCATSRDFGGLGEQYFGPGTRLTVT.

CDR3 in amino acids: CAWGAGQGVSGNTIYF. CDR3 DNA sequence: TGTGCCTGGGGCGCCGGACAGGGTGTCTCTGGAAACACCATATATTTT. V and J are TRBV30 and TRBJ1-3; 8 bases match TRBD1. After removal of 5 bases from V and 0 bases from J, the junction contained 9 bases not matched to a gene. The CDR3 is 16 amino acids. The germline V gene has CDR1 GTSNPN and CDR2 SVGIG (reference sequence).

CDR3 in amino acids: CASRPVTGNTEAFF. CDR3 in DNA: TGTGCCAGCAGACCGGTGACAGGGAACACTGAAGCTTTCTTT. The chain carries TRBV6-5 and TRBJ1-1; maybe TRBD1 (6 bases). V was shortened by 6 bases and J by 1 base, with 12 bases between the two germline ends. Per germline, CDR1 MNHEY and CDR2 SVGAGI. The CDR3 has 14 amino acids.

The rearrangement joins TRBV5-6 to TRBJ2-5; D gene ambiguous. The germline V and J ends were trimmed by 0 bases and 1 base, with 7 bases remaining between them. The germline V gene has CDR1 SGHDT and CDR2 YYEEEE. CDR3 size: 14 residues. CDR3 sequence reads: CASSLVGIQETQYF. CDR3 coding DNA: TGTGCCAGCAGCTTGGTGGGCATCCAAGAGACCCAGTACTTC. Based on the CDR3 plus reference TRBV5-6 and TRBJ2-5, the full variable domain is DAGVTQSPTHLIKTRGQQVTLRCSPKSGHDTVSWYQQALGQGPQFIFQYYEEEERQRGNFPDRFSGHQFPNYSSELNVNALLLGDSALYLCASSLVGIQETQYFGPGTRLLVL.

The CDR3 sequence: CASSVGLADYEQYF. The CDR3 nucleotides are TGTGCCAGCAGTGTGGGACTAGCGGACTACGAGCAGTACTTC. The chain recombines TRBV6-5 with TRBJ2-7; 11 bases map to TRBD2. The CDR3 totals 14 residues. With V trimmed by 5 bases and J by 3 bases, 3 bases remained unmatched. CDR1 MNHEY and CDR2 SVGAGI come from the germline V gene.

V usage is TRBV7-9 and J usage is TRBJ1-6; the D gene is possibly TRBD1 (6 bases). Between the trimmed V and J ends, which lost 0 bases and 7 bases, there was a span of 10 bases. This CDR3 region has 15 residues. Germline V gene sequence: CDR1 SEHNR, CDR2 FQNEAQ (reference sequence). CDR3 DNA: TGTGCCAGCAGCTTAGCGCAGGGGACGAATTCACCCCTCCACTTT. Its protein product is CASSLAQGTNSPLHF.

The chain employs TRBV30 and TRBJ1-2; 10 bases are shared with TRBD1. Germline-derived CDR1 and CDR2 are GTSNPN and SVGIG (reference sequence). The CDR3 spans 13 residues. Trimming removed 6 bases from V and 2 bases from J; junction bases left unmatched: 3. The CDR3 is CACSTGGNYGYTF. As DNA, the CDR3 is TGTGCCTGCTCGACAGGGGGCAACTATGGCTACACCTTC.

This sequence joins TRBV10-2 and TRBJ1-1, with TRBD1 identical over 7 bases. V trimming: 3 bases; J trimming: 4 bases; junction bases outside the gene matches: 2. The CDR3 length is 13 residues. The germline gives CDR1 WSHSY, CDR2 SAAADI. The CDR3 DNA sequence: TGCGCCAGCAGTGACGACAGGGCCACTGAAGCTTTCTTT. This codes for CASSDDRATEAFF.

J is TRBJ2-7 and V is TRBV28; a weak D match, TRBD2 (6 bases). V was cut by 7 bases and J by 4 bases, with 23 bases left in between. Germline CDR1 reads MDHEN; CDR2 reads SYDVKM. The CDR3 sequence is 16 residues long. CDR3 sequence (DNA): TGTGCCAGCACCCTAGGGGTAGCGGTTCGAGGATACGAGCAGTACTTC. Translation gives CASTLGVAVRGYEQYF. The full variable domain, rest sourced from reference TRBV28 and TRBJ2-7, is DVKVTQSSRYLVKRTGEKVFLECVQDMDHENMFWYRQDPGLGLRLIYFSYDVKMKEKGDIPEGYSVSREKKERFSLILESASTNQTSMYLCASTLGVAVRGYEQYFGPGTRLTVT.

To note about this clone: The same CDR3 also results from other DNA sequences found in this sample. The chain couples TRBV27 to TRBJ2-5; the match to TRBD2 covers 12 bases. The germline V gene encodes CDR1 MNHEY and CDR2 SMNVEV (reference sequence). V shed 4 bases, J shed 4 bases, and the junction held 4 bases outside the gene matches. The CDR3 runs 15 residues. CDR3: CASSSGLAGIETQYF. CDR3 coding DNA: TGTGCCAGCAGTTCTGGACTAGCGGGGATAGAGACCCAGTACTTC.

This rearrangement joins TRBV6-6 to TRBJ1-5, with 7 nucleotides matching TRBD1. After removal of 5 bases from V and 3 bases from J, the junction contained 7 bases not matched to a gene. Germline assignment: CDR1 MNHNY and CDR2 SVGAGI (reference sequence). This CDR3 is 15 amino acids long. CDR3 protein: CASSGTGAINQPQHF. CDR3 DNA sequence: TGTGCCAGCAGTGGAACAGGGGCTATCAATCAGCCCCAGCATTTT.

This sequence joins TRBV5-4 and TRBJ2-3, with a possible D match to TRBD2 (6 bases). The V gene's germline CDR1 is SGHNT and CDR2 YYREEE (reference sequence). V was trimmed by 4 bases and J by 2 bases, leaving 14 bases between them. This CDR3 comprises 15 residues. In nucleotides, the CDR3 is TGTGCCAGCAGCCCGGGGACTTTACACACAGATACGCAGTATTTT. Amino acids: CASSPGTLHTDTQYF.

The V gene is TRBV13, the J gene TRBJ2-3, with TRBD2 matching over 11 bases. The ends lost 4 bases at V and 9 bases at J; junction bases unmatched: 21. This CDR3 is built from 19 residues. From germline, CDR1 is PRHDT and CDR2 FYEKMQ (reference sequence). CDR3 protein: CASSSLALAGGHAFGTQYF. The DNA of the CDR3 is TGTGCCAGCAGCTCTTTAGCCCTAGCGGGAGGCCACGCTTTCGGGACGCAGTATTTT.

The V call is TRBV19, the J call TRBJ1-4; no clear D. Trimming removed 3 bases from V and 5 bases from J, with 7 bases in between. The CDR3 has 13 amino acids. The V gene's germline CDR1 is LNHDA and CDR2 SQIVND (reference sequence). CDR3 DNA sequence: TGTGCCAGTAGTATGACTGTGAATGAAAAACTGTTTTTT. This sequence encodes CASSMTVNEKLFF.

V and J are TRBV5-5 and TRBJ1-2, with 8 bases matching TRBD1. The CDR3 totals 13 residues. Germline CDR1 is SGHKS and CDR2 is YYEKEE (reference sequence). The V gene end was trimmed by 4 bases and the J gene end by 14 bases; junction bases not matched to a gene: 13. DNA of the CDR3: TGTGCCAGCAGCCCGCCCGGAGACAGGGGACATACCTTC. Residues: CASSPPGDRGHTF.

CDR3 residues: CASSPIAGLMNTEAFF. The CDR3 DNA reads TGCGCCAGCAGCCCCATCGCAGGACTTATGAACACTGAAGCTTTCTTT. The rearrangement uses TRBV5-1 and TRBJ1-1; D gene uncertain. Germline V gene sequence: CDR1 SGHRS, CDR2 YFSETQ. Trimming stripped 4 bases from V and 0 bases from J, with 16 bases between. The CDR3 is made up of 16 amino acids.

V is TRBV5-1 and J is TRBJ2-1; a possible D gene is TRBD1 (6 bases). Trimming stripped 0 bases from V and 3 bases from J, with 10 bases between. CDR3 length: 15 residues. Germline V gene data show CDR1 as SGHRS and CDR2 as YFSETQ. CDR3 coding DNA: TGCGCCAGCAGCTTGGGAGGGGGAGACTACAATGAGCAGTTCTTC. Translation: CASSLGGGDYNEQFF.

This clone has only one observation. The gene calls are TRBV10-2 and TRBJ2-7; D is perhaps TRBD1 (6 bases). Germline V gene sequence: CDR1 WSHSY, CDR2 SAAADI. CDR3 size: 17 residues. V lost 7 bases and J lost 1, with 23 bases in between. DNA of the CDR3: TGCGCCAGCACCCCTACCAGGGGCAGCGGTGCATCCTACGAGCAGTACTTC. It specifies CASTPTRGSGASYEQYF.

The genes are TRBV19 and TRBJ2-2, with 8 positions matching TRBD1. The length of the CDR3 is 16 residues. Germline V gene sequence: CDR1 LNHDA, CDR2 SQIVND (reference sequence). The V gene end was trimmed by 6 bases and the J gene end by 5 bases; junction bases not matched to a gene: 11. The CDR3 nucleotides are TGTGCCAGTAGGAGACCAGGGACAGGAATTACCGGGGAGCTGTTTTTT. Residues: CASRRPGTGITGELFF.